The 25 T cell receptor beta chains below were found in one sample sequenced in a study of CD8 T cells in Susac syndrome. Reverse transcription of about 0.45 to 1 ug RNA was performed with random hexamers. MiXCR, run by TCRdb on the immunoSEQ multiplex PCR reads, gives a single entry per CDR3 protein. The table shows about 130,000 distinct CDR3 sequences, with 90% to 95% occurring only once. The specimen was CD8+ T cells from PBMCs. These receptors originate from a human donor with Susac syndrome.

The chain carries TRBV6-5 and TRBJ2-7; 7 bases fit TRBD1. Germline V CDR1 and CDR2: MNHEY, SVGAGI. The CDR3 is 14 amino acids. The J segment lost 1 base and the V segment lost 2 bases, leaving 2 bases of the junction unmatched. This chain's CDR3 is CASSYGTASYEQYF. In DNA form, the CDR3 reads TGTGCCAGCAGTTACGGGACAGCTTCCTACGAGCAGTACTTC.

The chain employs TRBV20-1 and TRBJ2-7; possible D gene TRBD2, 6 bases. This CDR3 region has 15 residues. V lost 2 bases and J 7 bases, leaving 21 bases between the germline ends. Germline V gene sequence: CDR1 DFQATT, CDR2 SNEGSKA (reference sequence). In nucleotides, the CDR3 is TGCAGTGCTAGAAGCGGGCCCTCGGCGATTGAGGAGCAGTACTTC. Its protein is CSARSGPSAIEEQYF.

The gene calls are TRBV30 and TRBJ1-5, with D hard to call. There are 14 residues in the CDR3. The germline V gene encodes CDR1 GTSNPN and CDR2 SVGIG (reference sequence). The V gene lost 0 bases and the J gene lost 3 bases, with 9 bases spanning the gap. DNA of the CDR3: TGTGCCTGGAGTGTACCACTCATCAATCAGCCCCAGCATTTT. It specifies CAWSVPLINQPQHF.

V and J are TRBV4-2 and TRBJ2-3, with D perhaps being TRBD1 or TRBD2 (5 bases each). Looked up from germline, CDR1 is LGHNA and CDR2 is YNFKEQ. V lost 0 bases to trimming and J lost 4 bases, with 11 bases between them. The CDR3 runs 15 residues. This CDR3 reads CASSQEVGGSDTQYF. As DNA, the CDR3 is TGTGCCAGCAGCCAAGAGGTTGGGGGATCAGATACGCAGTATTTT.

The gene calls are TRBV30 and TRBJ2-7; D call uncertain. This CDR3 region has 13 residues. The V end lost 0 bases, the J end lost 5 bases, and 11 bases lay between the germline ends. Germline loops: CDR1 GTSNPN, CDR2 SVGIG (reference sequence). CDR3: CAWSVQGSDEQYF. The CDR3 DNA reads as TGTGCCTGGAGTGTACAAGGGTCCGACGAGCAGTACTTC.

The chain employs TRBV6-1 and TRBJ2-2, with 9 bases fitting TRBD2. The ends lost 6 bases at V and 2 bases at J; junction bases unmatched: 10. Per germline, CDR1 MNHNS and CDR2 SASEGT. CDR3 length: 17 residues. CDR3 residues: CASRHPGLADNTGELFF. CDR3 nucleotide sequence: TGTGCCAGCAGACATCCGGGACTAGCTGATAACACCGGGGAGCTGTTTTTT.

Only one count was recorded for this clonotype. This sequence joins TRBV9 and TRBJ1-2; D gene ambiguous. This CDR3 is 11 amino acids long. V shed 3 bases and J shed 3 bases, with 3 bases lying between them. Germline CDR1 is SGDLS and CDR2 is YYNGEE. The CDR3 nucleotides read TGTGCCAGCAGCGGGGACTATGGCTACACCTTC. Amino acids: CASSGDYGYTF. The full variable domain, in which reference TRBV9 and TRBJ1-2 provide the parts outside the CDR3, is DSGVTQTPKHLITATGQRVTLRCSPRSGDLSVYWYQQSLDQGLQFLIQYYNGEERAKGNILERFSAQQFPDLHSELNLSSLELGDSALYFCASSGDYGYTFGSGTRLTVV.

The chain carries TRBV28 and TRBJ1-6; D remains unclear. Germline V gives CDR1 MDHEN, CDR2 SYDVKM. V was cut by 6 bases and J by 0 bases, with 21 bases left in between. The CDR3 runs 19 residues. This CDR3 reads CASSPGLETASSYNSPLHF. The CDR3 DNA reads as TGTGCCAGCAGCCCCGGTCTGGAAACAGCGAGCTCCTATAATTCACCCCTCCACTTT.

The chain links TRBV11-2 to TRBJ2-1, with D perhaps matching TRBD2 (5 bases). V was pared by 2 bases and J by 0 bases, with 11 bases between. Germline V gene sequence: CDR1 SGHAT, CDR2 FQNNGV. This CDR3 comprises 16 residues. CDR3 residues: CASSLRGGFSYNEQFF. In DNA form, the CDR3 reads TGTGCCAGCAGCTTAAGAGGCGGGTTCTCCTACAATGAGCAGTTCTTC.

The chain employs TRBV7-9 and TRBJ2-2; TRBD1 is a possible D gene (5 bases). Germline CDR1 SEHNR, CDR2 FQNEAQ (reference sequence). This CDR3 region has 13 residues. The germline V and J ends were trimmed by 5 bases and 6 bases, with 10 bases remaining between them. The CDR3 protein is CASSAPRAGELFF. Here the CDR3 DNA reads TGTGCCAGCAGCGCCCCCAGGGCCGGGGAGCTGTTTTTT.

The rearrangement uses TRBV20-1 and TRBJ2-7, with 11 nucleotides matching TRBD2. Germline CDR1 is DFQATT and CDR2 is SNEGSKA (reference sequence). The CDR3 is 14 residues long. J gave up 3 bases and V 6 bases, and 7 bases lay outside the gene matches. The CDR3 here is CSATGTSGFYEQYF. CDR3 in DNA: TGCAGTGCAACCGGGACTAGCGGATTCTACGAGCAGTACTTC.

This clonotype has just one count. The chain links TRBV9 to TRBJ1-2, with D hard to call. Looked up from germline, CDR1 is SGDLS and CDR2 is YYNGEE. This CDR3 spans 14 amino acids. Trimming shortened V by 0 bases and J by 7 bases, and 13 bases separated the two germline ends. CDR3 DNA sequence: TGTGCCAGCAGCGTAGCCGCCTCCCCAGTTGGCTACACCTTC. This codes for CASSVAASPVGYTF. Supplemented by reference TRBV9 and TRBJ1-2, the full variable domain reads DSGVTQTPKHLITATGQRVTLRCSPRSGDLSVYWYQQSLDQGLQFLIQYYNGEERAKGNILERFSAQQFPDLHSELNLSSLELGDSALYFCASSVAASPVGYTFGSGTRLTVV.

This chain links TRBV12-3 or TRBV12-4 with TRBJ2-7; 8 positions match TRBD1. This CDR3 region has 14 residues. After removal of 6 bases from V and 7 bases from J, the junction contained 11 bases not matched to a gene. The CDR3 sequence: CASSHPDRVHEQYF. The CDR3 DNA follows: TGTGCCAGCAGCCACCCGGACAGGGTTCATGAGCAGTACTTC.

V usage is TRBV27 and J usage is TRBJ2-2; 7 bases are a match to TRBD2. Germline CDR1 reads MNHEY; CDR2 reads SMNVEV (reference sequence). The CDR3 runs 17 residues. Germline trimming cut 4 bases from V and 0 bases from J; bases unmatched to any gene: 8. DNA for the CDR3: TGTGCCAGCAGTTCGGGACTACAAAGTTCGAACACCGGGGAGCTGTTTTTT. Amino acid sequence: CASSSGLQSSNTGELFF.

This chain links TRBV7-9 with TRBJ2-7; D is perhaps TRBD2 (6 bases). Trimming left V 4 bases short and J 7 bases short, with 17 bases between. The germline V gene has CDR1 SEHNR and CDR2 FQNEAQ (reference sequence). This CDR3 is 14 amino acids long. The CDR3 DNA sequence: TGTGCCAGCAGCTACAGCGGAGGGGACTCGGAGCAGTACTTC. Its protein is CASSYSGGDSEQYF. Full variable domain (missing parts from reference TRBV7-9 and TRBJ2-7): DTGVSQNPRHKITKRGQNVTFRCDPISEHNRLYWYRQTLGQGPEFLTYFQNEAQLEKSRLLSDRFSAERPKGSFSTLEIQRTEQGDSAMYLCASSYSGGDSEQYFGPGTRLTVT.

This sequence joins TRBV20-1 and TRBJ2-1; D remains ambiguous. CDR1 is DFQATT, CDR2 SNEGSKA, per germline (reference sequence). V was clipped by 1 base and J by 6 bases, with 7 bases between them. The CDR3 covers 12 residues. As DNA, the CDR3 is TGCAGTGCTAGAGTGGGCGGCAATGAGCAGTTCTTC. Its translation is CSARVGGNEQFF.

This clonotype has only one observation. The CDR3 here is CASSHLQGTEQYF. The CDR3 DNA sequence: TGTGCCAGCAGTCATTTACAGGGAACCGAGCAGTACTTC. This chain links TRBV27 with TRBJ2-7, with D possibly TRBD1 on 6 matching bases. This CDR3 contains 13 residues. Germline loops: CDR1 MNHEY, CDR2 SMNVEV (reference sequence). The V end was cut by 5 bases, the J end by 6 bases, with 14 bases between.

In its sample, this clonotype was seen once. The chain recombines TRBV7-9 with TRBJ2-1, with TRBD1 as a possible D gene (6 bases). CDR1 and CDR2 from the germline V gene are SEHNR and FQNEAQ (reference sequence). The CDR3 has 15 amino acids. The V end was cut by 5 bases, the J end by 0 bases, with 11 bases between. The DNA for the CDR3 is TGTGCCAGCAGCCGACGGGACACCTCCTACAATGAGCAGTTCTTC. Translated, it gives CASSRRDTSYNEQFF. The complete variable domain, with remaining parts taken from reference TRBV7-9 and TRBJ2-1, reads DTGVSQNPRHKITKRGQNVTFRCDPISEHNRLYWYRQTLGQGPEFLTYFQNEAQLEKSRLLSDRFSAERPKGSFSTLEIQRTEQGDSAMYLCASSRRDTSYNEQFFGPGTRLTVL.

The chain combines TRBV3-1 with TRBJ2-5, with 9 bases fitting TRBD1. The CDR3 is 15 amino acids. The V segment lost 3 bases and the J segment 1 base; nucleotides outside the gene matches: 3. Germline V gene lookup returns CDR1 LGHDT and CDR2 YNNKEL (reference sequence). The chain's CDR3 is CASSQTGGLQETQYF. The CDR3 DNA is TGTGCCAGCAGCCAGACAGGGGGACTCCAAGAGACCCAGTACTTC.

V is TRBV28 and J is TRBJ2-2; D ambiguous. Germline CDR1 reads MDHEN; CDR2 reads SYDVKM. V was pared by 1 base and J by 4 bases, with 10 bases between. This CDR3 region has 15 residues. CDR3 sequence: CASSLSGRFTGELFF. CDR3 DNA: TGTGCCAGCAGTTTATCCGGCAGATTCACCGGGGAGCTGTTTTTT.

The genes are TRBV6-1 and TRBJ1-5; D not certain. CDR1 is MNHNS, CDR2 SASEGT, per germline. The V end was cut by 6 bases, the J end by 3 bases, with 15 bases between. The CDR3 spans 15 residues. DNA for the CDR3: TGTGCCAGCAGAGAGAGTGGGGTCCCCAATCAGCCCCAGCATTTT. This sequence encodes CASRESGVPNQPQHF.

CDR3: CASSPSVLAGDEQYF. CDR3 nucleotides: TGTGCCAGCAGCCCCTCCGTTCTAGCGGGAGACGAGCAGTACTTC. The rearrangement uses TRBV7-6 and TRBJ2-7, with 10 positions matching TRBD2. The CDR3 length is 15 residues. Germline V gene data show CDR1 as SGHVS and CDR2 as FNYEAQ. V trimming: 5 bases; J trimming: 5 bases; junction bases outside the gene matches: 9. Together with reference TRBV7-6 and TRBJ2-7, the CDR3 gives the full variable domain: GAGVSQSPRYKVTKRGQDVALRCDPISGHVSLYWYRQALGQGPEFLTYFNYEAQQDKSGLPNDRFSAERPEGSISTLTIQRTEQRDSAMYRCASSPSVLAGDEQYFGPGTRLTVT.

The rearrangement links TRBV6-6 to TRBJ2-7; tentatively, D is TRBD2 (6 bases). This CDR3 is 15 amino acids long. Germline assignment: CDR1 MNHNY and CDR2 SVGAGI (reference sequence). Trimming removed 0 bases from V and 2 bases from J, with 11 bases in between. In DNA form, the CDR3 reads TGTGCCAGCAGTTACTCGGCGGGGAGAGCCTACGAGCAGTACTTC. It yields the protein CASSYSAGRAYEQYF.

The chain combines TRBV30 with TRBJ2-7; D assignment may be TRBD1 or TRBD2 (5 bases each). This CDR3 has 14 residues. Looked up from germline, CDR1 is GTSNPN and CDR2 is SVGIG (reference sequence). Trimming pared 0 bases from V and 3 bases from J, leaving 12 bases between. The CDR3 sequence: CAWSVGSGGYEQYF. CDR3 DNA sequence: TGTGCCTGGAGTGTGGGGTCTGGGGGCTACGAGCAGTACTTC. The full variable domain, with the rest looked up from reference TRBV30 and TRBJ2-7, is SQTIHQWPATLVQPVGSPLSLECTVEGTSNPNLYWYRQAAGRGLQLLFYSVGIGQISSEVPQNLSASRPQDRQFILSSKKLLLSDSGFYLCAWSVGSGGYEQYFGPGTRLTVT.

The genes are TRBV6-5 and TRBJ2-2, with D uncertain. This CDR3 contains 15 residues. From germline, CDR1 is MNHEY and CDR2 SVGAGI. V was clipped by 2 bases and J by 3 bases, with 10 bases between them. The CDR3 is CASSYEAGHTGELFF. Written as DNA, the CDR3 is TGTGCCAGCAGTTACGAGGCAGGTCACACCGGGGAGCTGTTTTTT.